This note documents a single T cell receptor beta chain sequence. Antigen specificity is unknown. This record belongs to a study of CD8+CD57+ T cells in acquired aplastic anemia. Looking at the study overall: DNA from sorted CD4+ and CD8+ cells averaged roughly 3.2 ug. In CD4+ cells, healthy donors produced an average of about 10 million reads.

CDR3 and TCR beta VDJ profiling relied on a genomic DNA template. Using its own MiXCR run on the reads, TCRdb lists one record per CDR3 protein. The profile shows fewer than 200,000 distinct CDR3 sequences, roughly 63% of them singletons. V lost 0 bases, J lost 6 bases, and 0 bases lay in between. Germline V gene data show CDR1 as LNHNV and CDR2 as YYDKDF (reference sequence). CDR3 length: 11 amino acids. Study-level findings and limits: The number of CD8+ CDR3 sequences shared by patients and controls was about 27.

The chain employs TRBV15 and TRBJ1-5; D gene ambiguous. The clonotype originates from a human donor in good health. The specimen sequenced was sorted CD4+, CD8+, or CD8+CD57+ T cells (not recorded which) from PBMCs. The CDR3 DNA is TGTGCCACCAGCAGAGATCAGCCCCAGCATTTT. Protein sequence: CATSRDQPQHF.